A selection of T cell receptor beta chains follows, all from one sample in a study of shared clonotypes between healthy human individuals. Assay used: immunoSEQ multiplex PCR; TCRdb lists only in-frame clones, some missing. Among about 2.1 million clones, more than 85% were seen once, and the ten largest hold more than 1.5%. The specimen sequenced was naive CD8+ T cells from PBMCs. Receptors originate from a man between 18 and 29 years old in good health. Some clones in this sample may be carry-over from other donors' samples. Each CDR3 is given with its conserved first and last residue. The D gene is left open where the match is weak. Size tells how often a clone was seen (once, few, many) or the class of an expanded clone, and some rows leave it out.

j_call clone_size v_call d_call cdr3_aa cdr3_nt
TRBJ2-2 once TRBV5-4 . CASSRRLLNTGELFF TGTGCCAGCAGCCGGCGACTCCTGAACACCGGGGAGCTGTTTTTT
TRBJ2-1 . TRBV6-6 TRBD2 CASRTGTSGSDEQFF TGTGCCAGCAGAACCGGGACTAGCGGGAGTGATGAGCAGTTCTTC
TRBJ1-5 . TRBV19 TRBD1 CASRTGTGGHQPQHF TGTGCCAGTAGGACTGGGACAGGGGGTCATCAGCCCCAGCATTTT
TRBJ2-2 . TRBV9 . CASSGGEREEGGELFF TGTGCCAGCAGCGGCGGAGAGAGGGAGGAAGGCGGGGAGCTGTTTTTT
TRBJ1-3 . TRBV5-1 . CASRRDANSGNTIYF TGCGCCAGCAGGAGGGACGCAAACTCTGGAAACACCATATATTTT
TRBJ1-3 once TRBV7-8 TRBD1 CASSLDGTEGNTIYF TGTGCCAGCAGCTTAGACGGGACAGAGGGAAACACCATATATTTT
TRBJ2-1 . TRBV4-1 . CASSQDLGSYNEQFF TGCGCCAGCAGCCAAGATTTAGGGTCCTACAATGAGCAGTTCTTC
TRBJ2-3 few TRBV7-9 . CASSLVPDTQYF TGTGCCAGCAGCTTAGTCCCAGATACGCAGTATTTT
TRBJ1-5 . TRBV27 . CASSLLPGQGALAGNQPQHF TGTGCCAGCAGTTTATTACCGGGGCAAGGGGCCTTAGCGGGCAATCAGCCCCAGCATTTT
TRBJ2-7 . TRBV27 . CASSSTGEEYEQYF TGTGCCAGCAGTTCGACGGGAGAGGAGTACGAGCAGTACTTC
TRBJ1-2 once TRBV7-8 . CASSLSEGNGYTF TGTGCCAGCAGCTTATCGGAGGGTAATGGCTACACCTTC
TRBJ1-5 . TRBV29-1 . CTQGFVVIGQPPTGNQPQHF TGCACCCAAGGCTTCGTCGTGATCGGACAGCCTCCCACGGGCAATCAGCCCCAGCATTTT
TRBJ1-1 once TRBV9 . CASSVGGARDTEAFF TGTGCCAGCAGCGTCGGGGGGGCGCGAGACACTGAAGCTTTCTTT
TRBJ1-5 . TRBV9 . CASSDSGVEPQHF TGTGCCAGCAGCGATTCAGGTGTGGAGCCCCAGCATTTT
TRBJ2-1 . TRBV7-9 TRBD2 CASSPGGGAYNEQFF TGTGCCAGCAGCCCGGGAGGGGGGGCCTACAATGAGCAGTTCTTC
TRBJ2-7 . TRBV7-9 TRBD2 CASSLQPAGVNEQYF TGTGCCAGCAGCCTTCAACCAGCGGGAGTTAACGAGCAGTACTTC